This T cell receptor beta chain was captured in a study of blood T cell repertoires in COVID-19. In the study's own analysis: Amplifying reference gene primers gave estimates of nucleated cell counts. TCRdb's table, derived via immunoSEQ multiplex PCR, lists solely in-frame clones and lacks some. From that table come the V and J calls and clone size; the DNA was used to work out D and trimming. The sample consists of fewer than 300,000 clones, approximately 90% of them appearing once. Germline loops: CDR1 GTSNPN, CDR2 SVGIG (reference sequence). This CDR3 region has 17 residues. The V end was cut by 0 bases, the J end by 0 bases, with 17 bases between. Enrollment of patients from Seattle took place during active infection, with longitudinal follow-up.

This receptor was taken from a woman in her thirties with COVID-19, enrolled during active disease. The genes are TRBV30 and TRBJ1-1, with a weak D call TRBD1 (5 bases). Sequencing used peripheral blood. The CDR3 sequence is CAWSVNGADHLNTEAFF. In DNA, the CDR3 is TGTGCCTGGAGTGTAAATGGGGCCGACCACTTGAACACTGAAGCTTTCTTT. Based on the CDR3 plus reference TRBV30 and TRBJ1-1, the full variable domain is SQTIHQWPATLVQPVGSPLSLECTVEGTSNPNLYWYRQAAGRGLQLLFYSVGIGQISSEVPQNLSASRPQDRQFILSSKKLLLSDSGFYLCAWSVNGADHLNTEAFFGQGTRLTVV.